The T cell receptor beta chain under discussion was sequenced for a study of cytomegalovirus exposure and HLA in healthy donors. Study-wide results and limits: Some highly shared sequence variants likely arose as a pipeline artifact. For most TCR beta V segments, an earlier analysis put the productive rate at about 87% or about 30% of the time.

This clone was seen only a few times. Its antigen remains unidentified. Nominal health characterized the donors when sampled, though unrecorded immune exposures were likely. The PCR was carried out with 60 Vbeta primers and 13 Jbeta primers. Some clones are missing from TCRdb's copy, which holds only in-frame ones; the method was immunoSEQ multiplex PCR. The sample has 82,000 or so clones, roughly a tenth seen once. Germline CDR1 is SGHNT and CDR2 is YYREEE (reference sequence). This CDR3 is 16 amino acids long. V shed 4 bases and J shed 2 bases, with 17 bases lying between them. The chain joins TRBV5-4 to TRBJ2-3, with D tentatively TRBD1 (6 bases). This clonotype was sampled from a man aged 55 to 70 in good health and CMV-seropositive. The sequencing sample was made of PBMCs. The CDR3 DNA follows: TGTGCCAGCAGCATTGACAGGTCGGTGGACACAGATACGCAGTATTTT. This gives the protein CASSIDRSVDTDTQYF.